This T cell receptor beta chain was identified during a study of cytomegalovirus exposure and HLA in healthy donors. Looking at the study overall: Earlier results showed 120 million or so unique TCR beta sequences derived from some 180 million T cells.

Donors were nominally healthy when sampled, though unrecorded immune exposures were likely. V lost 6 bases to trimming and J lost 2 bases, with 4 bases between them. CDR1 and CDR2 from the germline V gene are KGHSH and LQKENI. The CDR3 spans 11 residues. The PCR had 60 Vbeta and 13 Jbeta primers. The protocol was immunoSEQ multiplex PCR, while the TCRdb copy is restricted to in-frame clones and leaves out a portion. The data contain 180,000 or so clones, around 62% of them singletons. Specimen: PBMCs. This sequence was found in a man aged 40-49 years in good health and CMV-seronegative. The rearrangement uses TRBV18 and TRBJ2-5, with D unclear. The CDR3 spells CASSYQETQYF. CDR3 bases: TGTGCCAGCTCGTATCAAGAGACCCAGTACTTC.